This T cell receptor (beta chain) was identified in a study of shared T cell receptors in the human thymus. Germline V lookup: CDR1 MNHEY, CDR2 SVGAGI. This CDR3 comprises 15 residues. V lost 6 bases and J 5 bases, leaving 20 bases between the germline ends. The data were produced by immunoSEQ multiplex PCR, yet TCRdb's version contains in-frame clones alone and is incomplete. This sample has fewer than 700,000 clones; roughly 90% occur once, and the top ten carry 0.0095% to 0.012%. This same sample was also part of a study on human thymus T cells. That paper states: Infants, healthy and Finnish, who were having corrective surgery for congenital heart defects served as donors. The thymus was resected at corrective cardiac surgery. Across thymic and blood repertoires, the usage of V and J genes appeared to be biased. Unrelated people showed highly overlapping thymic repertoires, related research reported.

This chain joins TRBV6-5 and TRBJ2-7; a possible D gene is TRBD2 (5 bases). The clonotype was recovered from a boy younger than two with a congenital heart defect. The specimen sequenced was thymocytes. CDR3 DNA sequence: TGTGCCAGCAGCCTCTCCTGGGGAGTTTCCCACGAGCAGTACTTC. Translating it yields CASSLSWGVSHEQYF.